Following are 27 T cell receptor beta chains from one sample sequenced in a study of cytomegalovirus exposure and HLA in healthy donors. 60 Vbeta and 13 Jbeta primers were used in PCR. The repertoire was sequenced with immunoSEQ multiplex PCR; TCRdb's copy has only in-frame clones and lacks some. Of 130,000 or so clones in the sample, approximately 69% were seen once. The sequenced sample consisted of PBMCs. These receptors all come from a man aged 40-50 years in good health and CMV-seropositive.

J is TRBJ2-7 and V is TRBV5-1, with 12 bases that match TRBD1. Germline V CDR1 and CDR2: SGHRS, YFSETQ. The CDR3 runs to 14 residues. With 4 bases clipped from V and 4 bases from J, the junction kept 3 bases outside the gene matches. The CDR3, as DNA: TGCGCCAGCAGCACGGGACAGGGGGCTTACGAGCAGTACTTC. Its protein is CASSTGQGAYEQYF.

CDR3 sequence reads: CASSLTPGGGYGYTF. The CDR3 DNA reads as TGCGCCAGCAGCTTGACTCCGGGGGGCGGGTATGGCTACACCTTC. The chain carries TRBV5-1 and TRBJ1-2; D may be TRBD1 (6 bases). This CDR3 contains 15 residues. The germline gives CDR1 SGHRS, CDR2 YFSETQ. V lost 1 base to trimming and J lost 5 bases, with 15 bases between them. The full variable domain, rest sourced from reference TRBV5-1 and TRBJ1-2, is KAGVTQTPRYLIKTRGQQVTLSCSPISGHRSVSWYQQTPGQGLQFLFEYFSETQRNKGNFPGRFSGRQFSNSRSEMNVSTLELGDSALYLCASSLTPGGGYGYTFGSGTRLTVV.

The J gene is TRBJ1-1, the V gene TRBV6-6, with a weak D call TRBD1 (5 bases). Trimming left V 6 bases short and J 11 bases short, with 16 bases between. This CDR3 region has 12 residues. In germline, CDR1 is MNHNY, CDR2 SVGAGI (reference sequence). CDR3 residues: CASSQGLTRAFF. The CDR3, as DNA: TGTGCCAGCAGCCAGGGACTCACTAGGGCTTTCTTT.

This sequence joins TRBV7-8 and TRBJ1-1; the match to TRBD1 covers 7 bases. Trimming took 6 bases from V and 1 from J; bases not matched to a gene: 8. The CDR3 is made up of 15 amino acids. Germline CDR1 is SGHVS and CDR2 is FQNEAQ. The chain's CDR3 is CASRRDRVSNTEAFF. The CDR3 nucleotides are TGTGCCAGCAGGCGGGACAGAGTCTCGAACACTGAAGCTTTCTTT.

This clone is a singleton in its sample. The chain joins TRBV18 to TRBJ2-5; 8 bases align to TRBD1. Germline assignment: CDR1 KGHSH and CDR2 LQKENI. Germline trimming cut 5 bases from V and 4 bases from J; bases unmatched to any gene: 15. CDR3 length: 17 residues. The CDR3 region is CASSSGTGGPGRETQYF. CDR3 nucleotides: TGTGCCAGCTCATCGGGGACAGGCGGGCCGGGTCGAGAGACCCAGTACTTC. The whole variable domain, filled in from reference TRBV18 and TRBJ2-5, reads NAGVMQNPRHLVRRRGQEARLRCSPMKGHSHVYWYRQLPEEGLKFMVYLQKENIIDESGMPKERFSAEFPKEGPSILRIQQVVRGDSAAYFCASSSGTGGPGRETQYFGPGTRLLVL.

V gene TRBV2 combines with J gene TRBJ2-2, with 10 bases matching TRBD1. CDR1 and CDR2 (germline): SNHLY, FYNNEI. CDR3 length: 16 residues. J gave up 2 bases and V 5 bases, and 5 bases lay outside the gene matches. CDR3 loop: CASSWDRGENTGELFF. CDR3 sequence (DNA): TGTGCCAGCAGTTGGGACAGGGGCGAAAACACCGGGGAGCTGTTTTTT.

This rearrangement joins TRBV5-6 to TRBJ2-5; 11 bases fit TRBD2. This CDR3 spans 15 amino acids. With 4 bases clipped from V and 5 bases from J, the junction kept 7 bases outside the gene matches. In germline, CDR1 is SGHDT, CDR2 YYEEEE. CDR3 nucleotide sequence: TGTGCCAGCAGCAATAGCGGGGGGGCCTCCGAGACCCAGTACTTC. Encoded protein: CASSNSGGASETQYF.

The CDR3 protein is CASSRAPNEQYF. The CDR3 coding sequence is TGTGCCAGCTCACGAGCCCCCAACGAGCAGTACTTC. The V gene is TRBV18, the J gene TRBJ2-7; D is ambiguous. V lost 4 bases, J lost 5 bases, and 9 bases lay in between. This CDR3 spans 12 amino acids. Germline V gene sequence: CDR1 KGHSH, CDR2 LQKENI.

V and J are TRBV7-6 and TRBJ2-3; TRBD2 agrees at 8 bases. The germline gives CDR1 SGHVS, CDR2 FNYEAQ. The CDR3 extends over 15 amino acids. V was pared by 3 bases and J by 1 base, with 3 bases of the junction left unmatched. CDR3 nucleotides: TGTGCCAGCAGCTTTGCCGGGGGGGGCACAGATACGCAGTATTTT. It is translated as CASSFAGGGTDTQYF.

This chain uses TRBV12-5 with TRBJ2-3, with no clear D. V dropped 2 bases and J dropped 1 base, with 4 bases sitting between them. The CDR3 covers 13 residues. The V gene's germline CDR1 is LGHNT and CDR2 FRNRAP. CDR3 protein: CASGLLGTDTQYF. In DNA form, the CDR3 reads TGTGCTAGTGGTTTGTTAGGCACAGATACGCAGTATTTT. The entire variable domain, with the rest obtained from reference TRBV12-5 and TRBJ2-3, is as follows: DARVTQTPRHKVTEMGQEVTMRCQPILGHNTVFWYRQTMMQGLELLAYFRNRAPLDDSGMPKDRFSAEMPDATLATLKIQPSEPRDSAVYFCASGLLGTDTQYFGPGTRLTVL.

The chain employs TRBV4-1 and TRBJ2-7; 9 bases fit TRBD1. J gave up 5 bases and V 4 bases, and 9 bases lay outside the gene matches. The germline V gene has CDR1 MGHRA and CDR2 YSYEKL. The length of the CDR3 is 15 residues. For the CDR3, the DNA is TGCGCCAGCAGCCCACTAGACAGGGGGGGTAACGAGCAGTACTTC. Encoded protein: CASSPLDRGGNEQYF.

The chain recombines TRBV4-1 with TRBJ1-3, with D possibly being TRBD1 (6 bases). This CDR3 has 15 residues. CDR1 is MGHRA, CDR2 YSYEKL, per germline. Between the trimmed V and J ends, which lost 0 bases and 10 bases, there was a span of 16 bases. The CDR3 region is CASSQEDSKLWTIYF. Here the CDR3 DNA reads TGCGCCAGCAGCCAAGAGGACAGTAAATTGTGGACCATATATTTT.

This clone was recorded once. This chain joins TRBV7-2 and TRBJ2-4; 13 positions agree with TRBD2. The V gene's germline CDR1 is SGHTA and CDR2 FQGNSA. With V trimmed by 6 bases and J by 6 bases, 8 bases remained unmatched. This CDR3 region has 16 residues. As DNA, the CDR3 is TGTGCCAGCAGTTCACTAGCGGGGGGGCTGGGAAACATTCAGTACTTC. Amino acid sequence: CASSSLAGGLGNIQYF.

The chain combines TRBV6-5 with TRBJ1-2; 8 nucleotides line up with TRBD1. The CDR3 extends over 14 amino acids. The germline V gene has CDR1 MNHEY and CDR2 SVGAGI. V shed 2 bases and J 8 bases; nucleotides not matched to a gene: 7. CDR3 region: CASSYRGQGRGYTF. In nucleotides, the CDR3 is TGTGCCAGCAGTTACCGTGGACAGGGTAGAGGCTACACCTTC.

The DNA of the CDR3 is TGTGCCAGCAGCCCCGGAGGGGATGGCTACACCTTC. Its translation: CASSPGGDGYTF. The chain joins TRBV5-4 to TRBJ1-2, with D possibly TRBD1 on 5 matching bases. This CDR3 has 12 amino acids. V was shortened by 4 bases and J by 6 bases, with 10 bases between the two germline ends. The germline gives CDR1 SGHNT, CDR2 YYREEE (reference sequence).

This clone was detected only once. The V gene is TRBV11-3, the J gene TRBJ2-3; the D gene is possibly TRBD1 (6 bases). Germline V CDR1 and CDR2: SGHNT, YENEEA. The CDR3 runs to 13 residues. V lost 6 bases, J lost 6 bases, and 13 bases lay in between. In nucleotides, the CDR3 is TGTGCCAGCAGTAATGCGAGGGGGGATACGCAGTATTTT. This codes for CASSNARGDTQYF.

This clone has only one observation. A junction boundary mismatches the germline segment, possibly from a read error. The chain has TRBV7-7 and TRBJ2-2; 11 bases are shared with TRBD2. CDR1 is SSHAT, CDR2 FNYEAQ, per germline (reference sequence). The length of the CDR3 is 16 residues. The CDR3 here is CASSPSGGTNTGELFF. In DNA form, the CDR3 reads TGTGCTAGCAGCCCTAGCGGGGGGACGAACACCGGGGAGCTGTTTTTT. Variable domain in full (rest from reference TRBV7-7 and TRBJ2-2): GAGVSQSPRYKVTKRGQDVTLRCDPISSHATLYWYQQALGQGPEFLTYFNYEAQPDKSGLPSDRFSAERPEGSISTLTIQRTEQRDSAMYRCASSPSGGTNTGELFFGEGSRLTVL.

The CDR3 region is CATTNTDTQYF. CDR3 nucleotide sequence: TGTGCCACTACTAACACAGATACGCAGTATTTT. The chain uses TRBV2 and TRBJ2-3; D gene ambiguous. The CDR3 runs to 11 residues. V was clipped by 10 bases and J by 2 bases, with 7 bases between them. The germline V gene encodes CDR1 SNHLY and CDR2 FYNNEI.

This chain connects TRBV11-2 to TRBJ2-6; D call uncertain. The CDR3 loop spans 15 amino acids. Trimming shortened V by 1 base and J by 13 bases, and 17 bases separated the two germline ends. From germline, CDR1 is SGHAT and CDR2 FQNNGV. CDR3 amino acids: CASSLVTVPQRVLTF. The CDR3 bases are TGTGCCAGCAGCTTAGTAACAGTCCCTCAACGGGTCCTGACTTTC.

V gene TRBV2 combines with J gene TRBJ2-7, with D possibly being TRBD2 (5 bases). Per the germline V gene, CDR1 is SNHLY and CDR2 is FYNNEI. CDR3 length: 14 amino acids. Trimming removed 0 bases from V and 13 bases from J, with 19 bases in between. DNA of the CDR3: TGTGCCAGCAGTGAAGCGCTCCTACTAGGTGTGCGATACTTC. This codes for CASSEALLLGVRYF.

The chain has TRBV7-2 and TRBJ2-2; 8 bases map to TRBD1. The CDR3 sequence is 14 residues long. In germline, CDR1 is SGHTA, CDR2 FQGNSA. Trimming cost V 5 bases and J 4 bases; bases outside gene matches: 3. The CDR3 region is CASSPQGATGELFF. CDR3 nucleotides: TGTGCCAGCAGCCCGCAGGGGGCCACCGGGGAGCTGTTTTTT. Full variable domain (rest looked up from reference TRBV7-2 and TRBJ2-2): GAGVSQSPSNKVTEKGKDVELRCDPISGHTALYWYRQSLGQGLEFLIYFQGNSAPDKSGLPSDRFSAERTGGSVSTLTIQRTQQEDSAVYLCASSPQGATGELFFGEGSRLTVL.

The chain couples TRBV2 to TRBJ1-6; D ambiguous. With 4 bases removed from V and 3 bases from J, the gap between germline ends came to 7 bases. Germline values: CDR1 SNHLY, CDR2 FYNNEI. The CDR3 is made up of 14 amino acids. CDR3 DNA sequence: TGTGCCAGCAGTGCCCGGGGCTATAATTCACCCCTCCACTTT. This codes for CASSARGYNSPLHF.

The V and J genes are TRBV5-6 and TRBJ1-5; D ambiguous. The CDR3 loop spans 16 amino acids. The germline CDR1 and CDR2 sequences are SGHDT and YYEEEE. V was clipped by 1 base and J by 1 base, with 12 bases between them. As DNA, the CDR3 is TGTGCCAGCAGCTTGTTTCGCGCGGGGAGCAATCAGCCCCAGCATTTT. Protein sequence: CASSLFRAGSNQPQHF.

The genes are TRBV2 and TRBJ2-5; 7 nucleotides match TRBD2. V gave up 2 bases and J gave up 0 bases; unmatched junction bases: 6. The CDR3 runs 16 residues. From germline, CDR1 is SNHLY and CDR2 FYNNEI. For the CDR3, the DNA is TGTGCCAGCAGTGAATACGGGGGACTAAACCAAGAGACCCAGTACTTC. Translation: CASSEYGGLNQETQYF.

The chain links TRBV2 to TRBJ2-7, with 8 bases lining up with TRBD2. Germline assignment: CDR1 SNHLY and CDR2 FYNNEI. CDR3 length: 16 residues. J gave up 2 bases and V 5 bases, and 11 bases lay outside the gene matches. CDR3 sequence (DNA): TGTGCCAGCAGTAGGCGAGCGGGGGCCGACCCCTACGAGCAGTACTTC. It encodes CASSRRAGADPYEQYF.

This chain uses TRBV20-1 with TRBJ2-3; D gene unclear. Germline assignment: CDR1 DFQATT and CDR2 SNEGSKA (reference sequence). Trimming took 6 bases from V and 4 from J, leaving 5 bases between them. This CDR3 spans 10 amino acids. The CDR3 protein is CSAAADTQYF. The CDR3 DNA follows: TGCAGTGCGGCAGCAGATACGCAGTATTTT.

This clone was seen a handful of times. This chain connects TRBV30 to TRBJ1-1; 8 bases are shared with TRBD1. The J segment lost 8 bases and the V segment lost 3 bases, leaving 5 bases of the junction unmatched. There are 12 residues in the CDR3. Germline loops: CDR1 GTSNPN, CDR2 SVGIG (reference sequence). The CDR3 loop is CAWSLDRAEAFF. CDR3 nucleotides: TGTGCCTGGAGCTTGGACAGGGCCGAAGCTTTCTTT.